A selection of T cell receptor beta chains follows, all from one sample in a study of CD8 T cells in Susac syndrome. TCRdb processed the immunoSEQ multiplex PCR reads anew with MiXCR; each CDR3 protein has one entry. Among about 71,000 distinct CDR3 sequences listed, over 90% were seen once. The specimen sequenced was CD4+ T cells from PBMCs. These receptors came from a human donor with multiple sclerosis. The CDR3 runs from the conserved cysteine through the conserved F or W. The D gene is left open where the match is weak. Clone size is not always given. Where it is, it says once, few, many or a class for expanded clones.

clone_size	j_call	v_call	d_call	cdr3_nt	cdr3_aa
-	TRBJ1-2	TRBV7-2	-	TGTGCCAGCAGCTTAGCGATGGCCGGGCCCTATGGCTACACCTTC	CASSLAMAGPYGYTF
-	TRBJ2-5	TRBV19	-	TGTGCCAGTAGTACCCACAGCTACCAAGAGACCCAGTACTTC	CASSTHSYQETQYF
-	TRBJ1-1	TRBV4-1	-	TGCGCCAGCAGCCAAGTTACCCAGAACACTGAAGCTTTCTTT	CASSQVTQNTEAFF
-	TRBJ2-5	TRBV7-2	-	TGTGCCAGCAGCTTAGTCCAAGGAGGCCGGGAGACCCAGTACTTC	CASSLVQGGRETQYF
-	TRBJ1-2	TRBV5-1	TRBD1	TGCGCCAGCAGATTACAGGGGGCGGATGGCTACACCTTC	CASRLQGADGYTF
once	TRBJ2-5	TRBV4-1	-	TGCGCCAGCAGCCATAACAGGCGCCAAGAGACCCAGTACTTC	CASSHNRRQETQYF
few	TRBJ2-7	TRBV6-6	-	TGTGCCAGCAGTTACTCCTTCTACGAGCAGTACTTC	CASSYSFYEQYF
-	TRBJ2-5	TRBV7-2	-	TGTGCCAGCAGCTTAGCAGGTACCCAAGAGACCCAGTACTTC	CASSLAGTQETQYF
-	TRBJ1-5	TRBV4-2	TRBD1	TGTGCCAGCAGCCAAGGGACAGGGGGTATCGGCAATCAGCCCCAGCATTTT	CASSQGTGGIGNQPQHF
-	TRBJ2-2	TRBV24-1	-	TGTGCCACCAGGGGCCTACGGGGTAACACCGGGGAGCTGTTTTTT	CATRGLRGNTGELFF
-	TRBJ1-5	TRBV12-3/TRBV12-4	TRBD1	TGTGCCAGCAGACCCAACTCCGACAGGGGCAATCAGCCCCAGCATTTT	CASRPNSDRGNQPQHF
-	TRBJ2-5	TRBV30	-	TGTGCCTGGGGGTCCAGGGGCTGGGAGACCCAGTACTTC	CAWGSRGWETQYF
-	TRBJ2-7	TRBV7-9	-	TGTGCCAGCAGCTCGGGTGTCTCCTACGAGCAGTACTTC	CASSSGVSYEQYF
-	TRBJ2-5	TRBV12-3/TRBV12-4	-	TGTGCCAGCAGTTTAAATCCGGCTAGCAAAGAGACCCAGTACTTC	CASSLNPASKETQYF
-	TRBJ1-4	TRBV30	-	TGTGCCTGGACGCCGGGCGAAAAACTGTTTTTT	CAWTPGEKLFF
once	TRBJ2-5	TRBV7-9	-	TGTGCCAGCAGCTTGGGGGGACGTATAATCGCGACCCAGTACTTC	CASSLGGRIIATQYF
once	TRBJ1-5	TRBV20-1	-	TGCAGTGCCCCAGCGAGGGGCCCTGACAATCAGCCCCAGCATTTT	CSAPARGPDNQPQHF
-	TRBJ1-3	TRBV6-5	TRBD1	TGTGCCAGCAAACGGGACAGGGAGGGTGGAAACACCATATATTTT	CASKRDREGGNTIYF
-	TRBJ1-2	TRBV5-1	-	TGCGCCAGCAGCTTGTCCTCCGCTAACTATGGCTACACCTTC	CASSLSSANYGYTF
-	TRBJ2-1	TRBV12-3/TRBV12-4	TRBD1	TGTGCCAGCAGTTTGACGGGACAGGCCAGGTATGAGCAGTTCTTC	CASSLTGQARYEQFF
-	TRBJ2-5	TRBV7-9	-	TGTGCCAGCAGCTTACGAGTGGGGGCGGAAGAGACCCAGTACTTC	CASSLRVGAEETQYF
-	TRBJ2-1	TRBV20-1	TRBD2	TGCAGTGCTAGTGGTCTAGCGGGGGACAATGAGCAGTTCTTC	CSASGLAGDNEQFF
-	TRBJ1-5	TRBV12-3/TRBV12-4	TRBD1	TGTGCCAGCAGTTTCTTAGGGACAGTGGGTAATCAGCCCCAGCATTTT	CASSFLGTVGNQPQHF
-	TRBJ2-7	TRBV6-6	TRBD1	TGTGCCAGCAGCCCCGGACAGGGGCCTTTCTACGAGCAGTACTTC	CASSPGQGPFYEQYF
-	TRBJ1-5	TRBV4-2	TRBD1	TGTGCCAGCAGCCAAGACGGCAGGGGGCTTGGTCAGCCCCAGCATTTT	CASSQDGRGLGQPQHF
-	TRBJ1-1	TRBV29-1	-	TGCAGCGTTGCCTTGAGCGTAAACACTGAAGCTTTCTTT	CSVALSVNTEAFF
-	TRBJ2-1	TRBV6-5	-	TGTGCCAGCAGTTACTCGGGGAGGGGGCTGCCCGGGGATGAGCAGTTCTTC	CASSYSGRGLPGDEQFF
-	TRBJ1-2	TRBV6-1	-	TGTGCCAGCAGCAGGACTGATCATGGCTACACCTTC	CASSRTDHGYTF
-	TRBJ2-7	TRBV5-8	-	TGTGCCAGCAGCTTTACAGGGCGCGAGCAGTACTTC	CASSFTGREQYF
-	TRBJ2-3	TRBV11-2	-	TGTGCCAGCGGGTCTACGGGGCCGAGGGGTACGCAGTATTTT	CASGSTGPRGTQYF
few	TRBJ2-1	TRBV7-9	TRBD1	TGTGCCAGCAGCAAACGACAGGGGAGGTCGGGGAACAATGAGCAGTTCTTC	CASSKRQGRSGNNEQFF
-	TRBJ2-1	TRBV6-2/TRBV6-3	TRBD2	TGTGCCAGCAGCCCTACGCTGCGGGGGCGGGGGGATGAGCAGTTCTTC	CASSPTLRGRGDEQFF
-	TRBJ1-2	TRBV28	TRBD1	TGTGCCATCCTACGGGACAGCGCTAACTATGGCTACACCTTC	CAILRDSANYGYTF
-	TRBJ2-1	TRBV29-1	-	TGCAGCGTGCGGACGGTTTCCTACAATGAGCAGTTCTTC	CSVRTVSYNEQFF
-	TRBJ2-3	TRBV3-1	-	TGTGCCAGCAGCCCGAGTTTGGATACGCAGTATTTT	CASSPSLDTQYF
-	TRBJ2-7	TRBV28	-	TGTGCCAGCAGTCTGCTTTCCACAGGACTCTACGAGCAGTACTTC	CASSLLSTGLYEQYF
-	TRBJ2-5	TRBV4-1	-	TGCGCCAGCAGCCAAGTTGGGGCCTCCCAAGAGACCCAGTACTTC	CASSQVGASQETQYF